These 18 T cell receptor beta chains were sequenced from one sample in a study of control samples from healthy donors and cancer patients. TCRdb's table, derived via immunoSEQ multiplex PCR, lists solely in-frame clones and lacks some. The table lists approximately 94,000 clones, around 83% of them singletons. The source material was blood. These receptors all come from a woman between 45 and 60 years old in good health.

This chain connects TRBV29-1 to TRBJ2-5, with a possible D match to TRBD2 (6 bases). From germline, CDR1 is SQVTM and CDR2 ANQGSEA. The ends were cut back, 0 bases at V and 2 bases at J, with 19 bases in the middle. This CDR3 spans 17 amino acids. The CDR3 DNA reads as TGCAGCGTTGAAGACCAGGACTACACTACTATACAAGAGACCCAGTACTTC. Its translation: CSVEDQDYTTIQETQYF.

The V call is TRBV7-8, the J call TRBJ1-4, with 7 nucleotides matching TRBD1. The germline CDR1 and CDR2 sequences are SGHVS and FQNEAQ. The ends lost 1 base at V and 0 bases at J; junction bases unmatched: 5. This CDR3 comprises 17 residues. CDR3 residues: CASSLVAGGPTNEKLFF. The CDR3 DNA follows: TGTGCCAGCAGCTTAGTCGCAGGGGGACCAACTAATGAAAAACTGTTTTTT.

The V and J genes are TRBV2 and TRBJ1-2; TRBD1 agrees at 7 bases. The V and J ends lost 5 bases and 4 bases, in that order; junction bases with no gene match: 7. The V gene's germline CDR1 is SNHLY and CDR2 FYNNEI. The CDR3 totals 14 residues. CDR3 protein: CASSRDRTSYGYTF. Written as DNA, the CDR3 is TGTGCCAGCAGTAGGGACAGAACAAGCTATGGCTACACCTTC.

The CDR3 region is CASSLEVATGELFF. The DNA for the CDR3 is TGTGCCAGCAGCTTGGAGGTCGCAACCGGGGAGCTGTTTTTT. The gene calls are TRBV5-4 and TRBJ2-2; D is ambiguous. Trimming took off 0 bases at V and 5 bases at J, with 8 bases between the two ends. The CDR3 contains 14 residues. Per germline, CDR1 SGHNT and CDR2 YYREEE (reference sequence).

The chain joins TRBV6-2 or TRBV6-3 to TRBJ1-5, with 7 bases lining up with TRBD1. The germline V gene encodes CDR1 MNHEY and CDR2 SVGEGT. J was trimmed by 2 bases and V by 7 bases; bases with no gene match: 11. This CDR3 comprises 16 residues. Here the CDR3 reads CASTPWAGGGNQPQHF. The CDR3 DNA follows: TGTGCCAGCACCCCCTGGGCAGGGGGGGGCAATCAGCCCCAGCATTTT.

The rearrangement uses TRBV19 and TRBJ1-2, with TRBD1 matching 7 bases. The CDR3 has 13 amino acids. The germline gives CDR1 LNHDA, CDR2 SQIVND (reference sequence). V gave up 3 bases and J gave up 6 bases; unmatched junction bases: 4. The CDR3: CASSMGRGDGYTF. CDR3 DNA: TGTGCCAGTAGTATGGGCAGGGGGGATGGCTACACCTTC.

The chain combines TRBV19 with TRBJ2-3; TRBD2 might be the D (6 bases). Between the trimmed V and J ends, which lost 0 bases and 2 bases, there was a span of 9 bases. This CDR3 contains 15 residues. The germline V gene encodes CDR1 LNHDA and CDR2 SQIVND (reference sequence). CDR3 nucleotides: TGTGCCAGTAGTATAGACGCGGGGATCACAGATACGCAGTATTTT. Protein sequence: CASSIDAGITDTQYF.

V is TRBV15 and J is TRBJ1-1; 8 bases are a match to TRBD1. The V gene end was trimmed by 11 bases and the J gene end by 5 bases; junction bases not matched to a gene: 13. The length of the CDR3 is 14 residues. The germline V gene encodes CDR1 LNHNV and CDR2 YYDKDF (reference sequence). Here the CDR3 DNA reads TGTGCCGCCCGACAGGGGTTTCTGGCGACTGAAGCTTTCTTT. Amino acid sequence: CAARQGFLATEAFF. The full variable domain, in which reference TRBV15 and TRBJ1-1 provide the parts outside the CDR3, is DAMVIQNPRYQVTQFGKPVTLSCSQTLNHNVMYWYQQKSSQAPKLLFHYYDKDFNNEADTPDNFQSRRPNTSFCFLDIRSPGLGDTAMYLCAARQGFLATEAFFGQGTRLTVV.

The DNA for the CDR3 is TGTGCCACCAGCTGGACGTTCAAGAATGAAAAACTGTTTTTT. Its translation is CATSWTFKNEKLFF. The V gene is TRBV15, the J gene TRBJ1-4; D unresolved. This CDR3 is built from 14 residues. V dropped 5 bases and J dropped 5 bases, with 12 bases sitting between them. Germline values: CDR1 LNHNV, CDR2 YYDKDF (reference sequence).

J is TRBJ2-7 and V is TRBV4-3; 9 bases are a match to TRBD1. V lost 7 bases, J lost 7 bases, and 14 bases stayed unmatched. The CDR3 has 15 amino acids. Germline V gives CDR1 LGHNA, CDR2 YSLEER. CDR3 protein: CASTTALGTGKEQYF. The CDR3 DNA reads TGCGCCAGCACCACAGCCCTCGGGACAGGGAAAGAGCAGTACTTC.

The gene calls are TRBV2 and TRBJ1-1; D possibly corresponds to TRBD1 (6 bases). Trimming removed 6 bases at V and 0 bases at J, with 11 bases between. This CDR3 region has 14 residues. Germline V gene lookup returns CDR1 SNHLY and CDR2 FYNNEI. CDR3 region: CASRGGQMNTEAFF. CDR3 sequence (DNA): TGTGCCAGCAGAGGGGGGCAGATGAACACTGAAGCTTTCTTT.

The chain has TRBV5-8 and TRBJ2-2; the D gene is possibly TRBD1 (6 bases). In germline, CDR1 is SGHTS, CDR2 YDEGEE. The CDR3 runs to 17 residues. Trimming removed 0 bases at V and 0 bases at J, with 12 bases between. The CDR3 DNA sequence: TGTGCCAGCAGCTTGGCCGCAGGGGAACCGAACACCGGGGAGCTGTTTTTT. It encodes CASSLAAGEPNTGELFF.

The V and J genes are TRBV4-2 and TRBJ2-2; 13 bases map to TRBD2. With V trimmed by 0 bases and J by 4 bases, 5 bases remained unmatched. The germline V gene encodes CDR1 LGHNA and CDR2 YNFKEQ. This CDR3 has 18 amino acids. The CDR3 reads CASSQDGTSGRGTGELFF. Here the CDR3 DNA reads TGTGCCAGCAGCCAAGATGGAACTAGCGGGAGGGGCACCGGGGAGCTGTTTTTT.

The chain joins TRBV28 to TRBJ1-4; TRBD1 aligns across 12 bases. Per germline, CDR1 MDHEN and CDR2 SYDVKM. V was pared by 8 bases and J by 7 bases, with 5 bases of the junction left unmatched. The CDR3 spans 14 residues. The CDR3 DNA is TGTGCCAGCCGTCGGGACAGGGGGCCTGAAAAACTGTTTTTT. Translated: CASRRDRGPEKLFF.

The sample holds a few counts of this clone. The rearrangement uses TRBV4-1 and TRBJ1-4; 9 bases line up with TRBD1. This CDR3 comprises 15 residues. Germline V gives CDR1 MGHRA, CDR2 YSYEKL. V trimming: 4 bases; J trimming: 4 bases; junction bases outside the gene matches: 4. The CDR3, as DNA: TGCGCCAGCAGCCCGGACAGGGGAGTTAATGAAAAACTGTTTTTT. Translating gives CASSPDRGVNEKLFF.

The chain has TRBV29-1 and TRBJ1-2; D is uncertain. V gave up 1 base and J gave up 0 bases, with 6 bases separating them. Germline V lookup: CDR1 SQVTM, CDR2 ANQGSEA. The CDR3 is made up of 13 amino acids. The CDR3: CSVEGGANYGYTF. The CDR3 DNA reads TGCAGCGTTGAAGGGGGAGCTAACTATGGCTACACCTTC.

This chain uses TRBV20-1 with TRBJ2-2; D is perhaps TRBD2 (5 bases). The CDR3 runs 14 residues. The V gene lost 3 bases and the J gene lost 3 bases, with 11 bases spanning the gap. Germline V lookup: CDR1 DFQATT, CDR2 SNEGSKA (reference sequence). The CDR3 is CSASKAGHTGELFF. As DNA, the CDR3 is TGCAGTGCTAGTAAGGCGGGTCACACCGGGGAGCTGTTTTTT.

This sequence joins TRBV12-3 or TRBV12-4 and TRBJ1-1; D gene ambiguous. The V end was cut by 0 bases, the J end by 1 base, with 3 bases between. CDR3 length: 13 residues. CDR3 DNA sequence: TGTGCCAGCAGTTTAGCAGGGAACACTGAAGCTTTCTTT. Protein product: CASSLAGNTEAFF.